These 23 T cell receptor beta chains were sequenced from one sample in a study of PD-L1 blockade in urothelial cancer. Here immunoSEQ multiplex PCR was the method, and the copy in TCRdb shows in-frame clones only, minus some. The sample consists of approximately 50,000 clones, nearly 90% of them appearing once. Here the sequenced sample was PBMCs, taken around atezolizumab (anti-PD-L1) treatment. These receptors all come from a man between 60 and 70 years old with urothelial cancer.

The chain uses TRBV18 and TRBJ1-2; D is uncertain. The V and J ends lost 3 bases and 6 bases respectively, with 14 bases between them. This CDR3 contains 14 residues. Germline V CDR1 and CDR2: KGHSH, LQKENI. The CDR3 sequence: CASSPLQAPDGYTF. CDR3 bases: TGTGCCAGCTCACCGTTGCAGGCCCCGGATGGCTACACCTTC.

This clone appeared once. The rearrangement joins TRBV30 to TRBJ1-5, with TRBD1 matching over 8 bases. Per the germline V gene, CDR1 is GTSNPN and CDR2 is SVGIG (reference sequence). V lost 3 bases, J lost 5 bases, and 3 bases stayed unmatched. This CDR3 has 13 amino acids. CDR3 bases: TGTGCCTGGAGGACACAGGGGGATCAGCCCCAGCATTTT. Translation gives CAWRTQGDQPQHF.

This clone was observed a few times. The chain uses TRBV5-8 and TRBJ2-3, with D perhaps TRBD1 (5 bases). Germline V gives CDR1 SGHTS, CDR2 YDEGEE. This CDR3 is 15 amino acids long. Trimming removed 2 bases from V and 1 base from J, with 11 bases in between. The chain's CDR3 is CASSFYGHRTDTQYF. In DNA form, the CDR3 reads TGTGCCAGCAGCTTCTATGGACACCGCACAGATACGCAGTATTTT. Full variable domain (rest looked up from reference TRBV5-8 and TRBJ2-3): EAGVTQSPTHLIKTRGQQATLRCSPISGHTSVYWYQQALGLGLQFLLWYDEGEERNRGNFPPRFSGRQFPNYSSELNVNALELEDSALYLCASSFYGHRTDTQYFGPGTRLTVL.

The J gene is TRBJ2-7, the V gene TRBV7-2, with 7 bases identical to TRBD2. With V trimmed by 5 bases and J by 7 bases, 5 bases remained unmatched. Per germline, CDR1 SGHTA and CDR2 FQGNSA. The CDR3 contains 12 residues. CDR3 protein: CASSPQRGEQYF. DNA of the CDR3: TGTGCCAGCAGCCCCCAGCGGGGAGAGCAGTACTTC.

J is TRBJ1-5 and V is TRBV19; 11 bases agree with TRBD1. J lost 7 bases, V lost 5 bases, and 1 base had no gene match. Germline loops: CDR1 LNHDA, CDR2 SQIVND (reference sequence). The CDR3 runs 13 residues. The CDR3 bases are TGTGCCAGTAGTGGGACAGGGGGACAGCCCCAGCATTTT. It is translated as CASSGTGGQPQHF.

The chain is built from TRBV28 and TRBJ1-4, with 7 bases that match TRBD1. V lost 6 bases to trimming and J lost 2 bases; unmatched junction nucleotides: 0. Germline V lookup: CDR1 MDHEN, CDR2 SYDVKM. CDR3 length equals 13 residues. The CDR3, as DNA: TGTGCCAGCAGGGACAGGACTAATGAAAAACTGTTTTTT. Its translation is CASRDRTNEKLFF.

The CDR3 coding sequence is TGTGCCAGCGCAATAGGACAGGGCCCGTACAATGAGCAGTTCTTC. It encodes CASAIGQGPYNEQFF. This chain joins TRBV18 and TRBJ2-1, with 8 nucleotides matching TRBD1. The length of the CDR3 is 15 residues. The V segment lost 8 bases and the J segment 4 bases; nucleotides outside the gene matches: 10. CDR1 is KGHSH, CDR2 LQKENI, per germline.

The chain carries TRBV7-2 and TRBJ2-1, with 8 positions matching TRBD1. The V and J ends lost 3 bases and 8 bases, in that order; junction bases with no gene match: 9. This CDR3 is 15 amino acids long. Germline V gene lookup returns CDR1 SGHTA and CDR2 FQGNSA. The CDR3 sequence is CASSFVGQGADEQFF. CDR3 bases: TGTGCCAGCAGCTTTGTAGGGCAGGGGGCCGATGAGCAGTTCTTC.

CDR3 coding DNA: TGTGCTAGTGCGGGGGGGGCAGATACGCAGTATTTT. Its translation: CASAGGADTQYF. J is TRBJ2-3 and V is TRBV12-5, with 8 bases lining up with TRBD2. V was pared by 7 bases and J by 4 bases, with 1 base of the junction left unmatched. The germline gives CDR1 LGHNT, CDR2 FRNRAP. CDR3 size: 12 residues.

The V call is TRBV5-1, the J call TRBJ1-6, with TRBD1 matching 7 bases. Trimming took 3 bases from V and 10 from J; bases not matched to a gene: 7. Germline CDR1 is SGHRS and CDR2 is YFSETQ. The CDR3 runs 14 residues. CDR3 bases: TGCGCCAGCAGCTGGGACAGCCCTGGATCACCCCTCCACTTT. The encoded protein is CASSWDSPGSPLHF.

The V call is TRBV5-4, the J call TRBJ2-5, with 11 nucleotides matching TRBD1. Trimming at V came to 4 bases and at J to 5 bases, leaving 7 bases not matched to a gene. CDR1 is SGHNT, CDR2 YYREEE, per germline (reference sequence). This CDR3 is built from 15 residues. The CDR3 DNA follows: TGTGCCAGCAGCCGGACAGGGGGCCGGGGGGAGACCCAGTACTTC. As protein: CASSRTGGRGETQYF.

The genes are TRBV7-8 and TRBJ1-4; no clear D. This CDR3 spans 12 amino acids. V was clipped by 5 bases and J by 7 bases, with 8 bases between them. Germline CDR1 is SGHVS and CDR2 is FQNEAQ. CDR3: CASSLYSEKLFF. The CDR3 DNA is TGTGCCAGCAGCCTCTATAGTGAAAAACTGTTTTTT.

V and J are TRBV7-9 and TRBJ2-7, with TRBD2 as a possible D gene (6 bases). The CDR3 covers 17 residues. The V gene's germline CDR1 is SEHNR and CDR2 FQNEAQ (reference sequence). The V end lost 2 bases, the J end lost 0 bases, and 17 bases lay between the germline ends. CDR3 sequence reads: CASSLLIRDGSSYEQYF. The CDR3 coding sequence is TGTGCCAGCAGCTTACTTATCCGGGACGGGAGCTCCTACGAGCAGTACTTC.

The chain employs TRBV20-1 and TRBJ2-5; D unclear. This CDR3 region has 11 residues. The germline CDR1 and CDR2 sequences are DFQATT and SNEGSKA (reference sequence). V was cut by 5 bases and J by 5 bases, with 9 bases left in between. This CDR3 reads CSASPEETQYF. In DNA form, the CDR3 reads TGCAGTGCTTCTCCGGAGGAGACCCAGTACTTC.

This chain joins TRBV6-5 and TRBJ2-5; no clear D. Germline V lookup: CDR1 MNHEY, CDR2 SVGAGI. This CDR3 has 15 residues. The V end was cut by 0 bases, the J end by 3 bases, with 11 bases between. The CDR3 coding sequence is TGTGCCAGCAGTTACTCTCCTGGGCAGGAAGAGACCCAGTACTTC. Protein: CASSYSPGQEETQYF.

The rearrangement uses TRBV13 and TRBJ1-2, with TRBD1 matching over 7 bases. With 0 bases clipped from V and 2 bases from J, the junction kept 6 bases outside the gene matches. CDR3 length: 16 residues. CDR1 PRHDT and CDR2 FYEKMQ come from the germline V gene (reference sequence). The DNA of the CDR3 is TGTGCCAGCAGCTTAGGAGACAGGGAACCGAACTATGGCTACACCTTC. This gives the protein CASSLGDREPNYGYTF. The full variable domain, its missing parts supplied by reference TRBV13 and TRBJ1-2, is AAGVIQSPRHLIKEKRETATLKCYPIPRHDTVYWYQQGPGQDPQFLISFYEKMQSDKGSIPDRFSAQQFSDYHSELNMSSLELGDSALYFCASSLGDREPNYGYTFGSGTRLTVV.

The chain joins TRBV2 to TRBJ2-2, with 9 bases lining up with TRBD1. Germline CDR1 and CDR2: SNHLY and FYNNEI. V lost 7 bases, J lost 7 bases, and 7 bases stayed unmatched. This CDR3 has 14 amino acids. The CDR3, as DNA: TGTGCCAGCATGAGACAGGGGGTAGGCGGGGAGCTGTTTTTT. Translating gives CASMRQGVGGELFF.

This chain connects TRBV2 to TRBJ2-3; 7 nucleotides match TRBD1. After removal of 3 bases from V and 1 base from J, the junction contained 10 bases not matched to a gene. This CDR3 region has 17 residues. Germline loops: CDR1 SNHLY, CDR2 FYNNEI. CDR3 in amino acids: CASSDPTGERGTDTQYF. In nucleotides, the CDR3 is TGTGCCAGCAGTGACCCTACAGGGGAGAGGGGCACAGATACGCAGTATTTT.

The chain is built from TRBV12-2 and TRBJ1-4; TRBD1 reflects the table's D call only, with no check against the DNA. TRBV12-2 is described as a pseudogene. The CDR3 loop spans 17 amino acids. CDR3 DNA: TGTGCAAGTCGCTTAGTGCAGGGTATGACCCATAATGAAAAACTGTTTTTT. This sequence encodes CASRLVQGMTHNEKLFF.

The chain joins TRBV1 to TRBJ2-7; the D call TRBD2 from the table was never checked on the DNA. TRBV1 is deemed a pseudogene. The CDR3 spans 15 residues. CDR3 residues: CTSSHLSGGPYEQYF. CDR3 DNA: TGCACCAGCAGCCACTTGAGCGGGGGGCCCTACGAGCAGTACTTC.

As DNA, the CDR3 is TGTGCCAGCACCGGACTAGCGGGGGGCAACACCGGGGAGCTGTTTTTT. It translates to CASTGLAGGNTGELFF. The chain recombines TRBV2 with TRBJ2-2; 14 nucleotides line up with TRBD2. Germline V gene lookup returns CDR1 SNHLY and CDR2 FYNNEI. The CDR3 length is 16 residues. J lost 2 bases, V lost 7 bases, and 3 bases had no gene match.

The V and J genes are TRBV5-1 and TRBJ2-3, with unresolved D. The CDR3 has 14 amino acids. V gave up 4 bases and J gave up 1 base, with 10 bases separating them. From germline, CDR1 is SGHRS and CDR2 YFSETQ. DNA of the CDR3: TGCGCCAGCAGCCCCACGCCGGGCACAGATACGCAGTATTTT. Translating gives CASSPTPGTDTQYF. Filled out from reference TRBV5-1 and TRBJ2-3, the complete variable domain reads KAGVTQTPRYLIKTRGQQVTLSCSPISGHRSVSWYQQTPGQGLQFLFEYFSETQRNKGNFPGRFSGRQFSNSRSEMNVSTLELGDSALYLCASSPTPGTDTQYFGPGTRLTVL.

The V and J genes are TRBV11-2 and TRBJ2-7; the D gene is possibly TRBD2 (6 bases). Trimming removed 1 base from V and 5 bases from J, with 18 bases in between. CDR3 length: 16 amino acids. Germline assignment: CDR1 SGHAT and CDR2 FQNNGV. CDR3 sequence reads: CASSLVRWGDDHEQYF. CDR3 in DNA: TGTGCCAGCAGCTTAGTAAGATGGGGGGATGATCACGAGCAGTACTTC.